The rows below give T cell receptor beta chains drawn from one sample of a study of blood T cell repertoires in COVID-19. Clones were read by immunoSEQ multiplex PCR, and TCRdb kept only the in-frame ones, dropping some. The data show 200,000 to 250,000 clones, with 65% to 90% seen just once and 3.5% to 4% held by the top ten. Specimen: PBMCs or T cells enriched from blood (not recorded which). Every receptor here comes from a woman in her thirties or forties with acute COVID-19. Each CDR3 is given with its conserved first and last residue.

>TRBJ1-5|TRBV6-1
CASSEVGGAYSNQPQHF
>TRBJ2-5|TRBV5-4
CASSLGQGRETQYF
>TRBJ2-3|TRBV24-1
CATIGQGAADTQYF
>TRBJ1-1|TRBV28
CASSYGQGWTEAFF
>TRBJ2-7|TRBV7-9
CASVPGGSYEQYF
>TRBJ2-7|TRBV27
CASSQLGPAYEQYF
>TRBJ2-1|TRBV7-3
CASSLNRASGSTEQFF
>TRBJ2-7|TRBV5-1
CASSLEFRGHEQYF
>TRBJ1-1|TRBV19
CASQGGGEAFF
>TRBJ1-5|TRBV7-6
CASSFEGNQPQHF
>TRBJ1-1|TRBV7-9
CASSSGQGRAGGTEAFF
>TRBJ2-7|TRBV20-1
CSASITRGTQEQYF
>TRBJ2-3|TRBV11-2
CASSLVSARTDTQYF
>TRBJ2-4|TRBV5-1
CASSDTSTLAKNIQYF
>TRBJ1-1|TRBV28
CASSLRQGGTEAFF
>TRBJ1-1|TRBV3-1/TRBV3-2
CASSQTGQMNTEAFF
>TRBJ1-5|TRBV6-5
CASLGRDNSNQPQHF
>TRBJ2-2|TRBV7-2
CASSRDREATGELFF
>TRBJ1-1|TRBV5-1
CASDLWAKSNTEAFF
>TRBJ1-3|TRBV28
CASSLGTATGNTIYF
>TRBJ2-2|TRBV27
CASGRGTGELFF
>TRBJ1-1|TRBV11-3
CASSFGQHTEAFF
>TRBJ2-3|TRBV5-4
CASKRNHYHTDTQYF
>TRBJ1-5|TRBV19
CASSIGGGTSNQPQHF
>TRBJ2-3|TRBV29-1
CSVTTHPDTQYF
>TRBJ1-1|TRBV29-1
CSVLTGYSTNTEAFF
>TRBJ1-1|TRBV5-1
CASSLLGAPVGSTEAFF
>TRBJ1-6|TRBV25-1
CASRGDRAWSPLHF
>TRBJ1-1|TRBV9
CASSATGVNTEAFF
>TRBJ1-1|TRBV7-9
CASSHRTREGTEAFF
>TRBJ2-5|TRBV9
CASSALDRGKETQYF
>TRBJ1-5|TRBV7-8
CASMPVEAIPNQPQHF
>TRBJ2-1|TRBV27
CASRAPGGKQFF
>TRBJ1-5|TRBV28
CASSSPRGVDQPQHF
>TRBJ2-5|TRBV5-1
CASSLEGRGGETQYF
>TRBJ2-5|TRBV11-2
CASSLDVGPQETQYF
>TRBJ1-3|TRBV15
CATSRDEGSGNTIYF
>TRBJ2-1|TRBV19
CASSDLGQQNNEQFF
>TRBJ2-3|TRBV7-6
CASSVAEGRPSDTQYF
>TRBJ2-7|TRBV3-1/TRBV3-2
CASSQGGLAGGRTYEQYF
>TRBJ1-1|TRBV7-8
CASSPQTGGGTEAFF
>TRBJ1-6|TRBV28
CASSFSDREESPLHF
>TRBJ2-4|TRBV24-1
CATSDRGGANQNIQYF
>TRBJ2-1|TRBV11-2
CASSSGQGAYNEQFF
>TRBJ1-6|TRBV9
CASSETGSYNSPLHF
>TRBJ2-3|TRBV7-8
CASSRNMGTDTQYF
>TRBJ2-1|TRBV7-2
CASSSYRGRTYNEQFF
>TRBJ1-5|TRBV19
CASRFSNSGSNQPQHF
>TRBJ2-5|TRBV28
CASALEVPETQYF
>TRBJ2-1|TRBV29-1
CSVLLAGVPNEQFF